This TCR beta chain was captured by sequencing in a study of T cells in Graves' hyperthyroidism and ophthalmopathy. TCR beta CDR3 regions were amplified from RNA. Using the HTBI primer set, a first-round RT-PCR was run on the TCR CDR3. MiXCR, applied by TCRdb to the multiplex PCR reads, yields one record per CDR3 protein. This table holds around 300,000 distinct CDR3 sequences, 20% to 25% found once. From germline, CDR1 is WSHSY and CDR2 SAAADI. The CDR3 has 14 residues. The trim removed 5 bases at V and 4 bases at J, leaving 6 bases unmatched. The TCR originated in a man in his thirties or forties with Graves' ophthalmopathy. The gene calls are TRBV10-2 and TRBJ1-1, with 8 bases aligning to TRBD1. The sample taken for sequencing was blood. DNA of the CDR3: TGCGCCAGCAGTACAGGGGGAGAGGGCACTGAAGCTTTCTTT. Encoded protein: CASSTGGEGTEAFF.